The sequence of this TCR beta chain was determined in a study of human T cells and chemical hapten exposure. On the study more broadly: DPC at 0.01% went onto the upper back in patch tests, read at 6 days. General study results and limits: Expanded TCRs grouped into significantly more large CDR3 similarity clusters than controls produced. There was no change with DPC sensitization in TCRs above 1 in 1000 frequency. The donors suffered from alopecia, so their immune response may not match that of healthy people.

With regard to this clonotype: Its antigen remains unidentified.

TCRdb ran MiXCR on the RACE reads and lists one entry per CDR3 protein. The table shows approximately 110,000 distinct CDR3 sequences, with less than 40% occurring only once. Time point defined: patch test 3, about 24 weeks after DPC sensitization. The treatment here: therapeutic diphenylcyclopropenone sensitization with weekly scalp DPC. Germline V gene data show CDR1 as LNHNV and CDR2 as YYDKDF (reference sequence). Trimming cost V 0 bases and J 6 bases, with 12 bases left between them. The length of the CDR3 is 15 residues. This clonotype was obtained from a man aged 40-49 years with alopecia areata. Some clones in this sample may be carry-over from other donors' samples. The rearrangement uses TRBV15 and TRBJ1-5; D is unclear. The material was whole blood, obtained in connection with sensitization to the hapten diphenylcyclopropenone (DPC). The CDR3 spells CATSRDPRGLQPQHF. The DNA of the CDR3 is TGTGCCACCAGCAGAGATCCCAGAGGGCTTCAGCCCCAGCATTTT.